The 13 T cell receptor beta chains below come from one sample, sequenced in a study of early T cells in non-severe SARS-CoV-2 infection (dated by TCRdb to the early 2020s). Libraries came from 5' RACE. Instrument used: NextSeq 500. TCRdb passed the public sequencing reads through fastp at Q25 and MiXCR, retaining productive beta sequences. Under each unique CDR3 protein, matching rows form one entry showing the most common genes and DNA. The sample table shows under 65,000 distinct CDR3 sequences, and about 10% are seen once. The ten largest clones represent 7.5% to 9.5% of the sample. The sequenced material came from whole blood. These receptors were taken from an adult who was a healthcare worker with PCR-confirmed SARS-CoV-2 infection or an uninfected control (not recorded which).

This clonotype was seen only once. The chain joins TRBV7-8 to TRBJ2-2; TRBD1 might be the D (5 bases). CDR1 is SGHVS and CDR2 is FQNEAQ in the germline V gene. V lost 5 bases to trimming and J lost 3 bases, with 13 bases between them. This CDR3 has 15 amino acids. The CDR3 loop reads CASSQNQGHTGELFF. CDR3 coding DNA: TGTGCCAGCAGCCAGAATCAGGGTCACACCGGGGAGCTGTTTTTT. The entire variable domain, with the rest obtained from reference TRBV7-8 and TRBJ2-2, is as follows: GAGVSQSPRYKVAKRGQDVALRCDPISGHVSLFWYQQALGQGPEFLTYFQNEAQLDKSGLPSDRFFAERPEGSVSTLKIQRTQQEDSAVYLCASSQNQGHTGELFFGEGSRLTVL.

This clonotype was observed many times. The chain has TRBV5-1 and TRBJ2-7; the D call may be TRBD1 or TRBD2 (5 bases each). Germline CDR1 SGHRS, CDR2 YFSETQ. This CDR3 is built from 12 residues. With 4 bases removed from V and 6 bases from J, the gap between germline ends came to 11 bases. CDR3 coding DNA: TGCGCCAGCAGCGGCGCCGGGGCCGAGCAGTACTTC. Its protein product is CASSGAGAEQYF.

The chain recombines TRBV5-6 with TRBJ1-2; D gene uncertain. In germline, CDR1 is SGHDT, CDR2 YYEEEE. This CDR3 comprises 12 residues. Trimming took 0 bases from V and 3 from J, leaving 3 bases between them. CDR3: CASSLDYYGYTF. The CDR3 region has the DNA TGTGCCAGCAGCTTGGACTACTATGGCTACACCTTC.

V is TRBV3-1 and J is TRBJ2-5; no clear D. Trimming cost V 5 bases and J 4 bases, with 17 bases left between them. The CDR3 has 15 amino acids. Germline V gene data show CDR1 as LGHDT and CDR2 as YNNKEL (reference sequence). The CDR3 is CASSTTGPAPETQYF. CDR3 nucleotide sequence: TGTGCCAGCAGCACTACTGGCCCGGCGCCAGAGACCCAGTACTTC.

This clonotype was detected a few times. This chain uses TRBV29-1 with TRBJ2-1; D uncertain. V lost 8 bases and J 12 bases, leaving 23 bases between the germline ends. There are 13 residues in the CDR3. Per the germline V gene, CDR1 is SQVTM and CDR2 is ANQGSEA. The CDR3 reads CSSPWGGSEGQFF. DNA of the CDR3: TGCAGCTCACCCTGGGGTGGAAGTGAAGGGCAGTTCTTC.

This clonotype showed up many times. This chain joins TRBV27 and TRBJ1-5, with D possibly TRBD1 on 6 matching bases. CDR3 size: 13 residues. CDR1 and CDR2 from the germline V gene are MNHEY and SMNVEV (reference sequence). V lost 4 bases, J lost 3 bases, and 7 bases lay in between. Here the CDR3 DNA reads TGTGCCAGCAGTTACAGGGACAATCAGCCCCAGCATTTT. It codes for CASSYRDNQPQHF.

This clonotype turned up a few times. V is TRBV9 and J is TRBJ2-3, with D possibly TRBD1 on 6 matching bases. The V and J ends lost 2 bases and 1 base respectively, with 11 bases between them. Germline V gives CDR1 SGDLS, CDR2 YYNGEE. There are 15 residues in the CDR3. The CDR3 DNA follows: TGTGCCAGCAGCGTTACGGGACACCGCACAGATACGCAGTATTTT. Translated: CASSVTGHRTDTQYF.

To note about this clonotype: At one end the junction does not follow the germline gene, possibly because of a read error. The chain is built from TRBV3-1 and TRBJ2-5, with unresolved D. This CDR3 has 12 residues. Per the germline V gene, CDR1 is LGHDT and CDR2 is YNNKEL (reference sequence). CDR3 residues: CASSQVESESHF. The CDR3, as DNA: TGTGCCAGCAGCCAAGTGGAGTCGGAAAGTCACTTC.

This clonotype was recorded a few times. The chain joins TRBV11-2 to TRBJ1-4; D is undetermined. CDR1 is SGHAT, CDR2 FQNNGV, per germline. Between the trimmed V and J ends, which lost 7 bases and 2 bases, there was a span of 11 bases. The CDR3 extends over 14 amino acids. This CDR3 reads CASNPSSTNEKLFF. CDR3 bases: TGTGCCAGCAATCCGTCATCGACTAATGAAAAACTGTTTTTT.

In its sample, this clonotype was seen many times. The CDR3 here is CASTAQGGEKLFF. For the CDR3, the DNA is TGCGCCAGCACCGCCCAGGGGGGAGAAAAACTGTTTTTT. The rearrangement uses TRBV4-1 and TRBJ1-4; 7 bases agree with TRBD1. Germline lookup yields CDR1 MGHRA and CDR2 YSYEKL. With V trimmed by 7 bases and J by 8 bases, 7 bases remained unmatched. The CDR3 length is 13 residues.

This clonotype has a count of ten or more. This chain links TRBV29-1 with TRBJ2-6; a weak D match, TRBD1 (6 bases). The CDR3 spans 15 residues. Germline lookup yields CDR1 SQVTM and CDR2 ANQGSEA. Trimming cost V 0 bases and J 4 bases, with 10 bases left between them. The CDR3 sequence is CSVEDRGGGANVLTF. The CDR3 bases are TGCAGCGTTGAAGACAGGGGTGGCGGGGCCAACGTCCTGACTTTC.

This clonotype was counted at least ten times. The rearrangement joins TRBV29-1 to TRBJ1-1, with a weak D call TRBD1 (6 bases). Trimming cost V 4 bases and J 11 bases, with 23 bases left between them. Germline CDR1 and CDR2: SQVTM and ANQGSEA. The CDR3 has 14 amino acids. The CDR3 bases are TGCAGCGTTGGACCCGGGACAAGGACGTCTAATGCTTTCTTT. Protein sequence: CSVGPGTRTSNAFF.

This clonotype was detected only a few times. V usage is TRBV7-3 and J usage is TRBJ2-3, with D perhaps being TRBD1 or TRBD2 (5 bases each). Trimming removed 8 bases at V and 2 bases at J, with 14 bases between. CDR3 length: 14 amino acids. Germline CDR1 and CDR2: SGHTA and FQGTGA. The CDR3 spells CASGSGLATDTQYF. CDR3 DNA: TGTGCCAGCGGTTCGGGGCTAGCCACAGATACGCAGTATTTT. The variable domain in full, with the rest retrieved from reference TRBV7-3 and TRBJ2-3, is GAGVSQTPSNKVTEKGKYVELRCDPISGHTALYWYRQSLGQGPEFLIYFQGTGAADDSGLPNDRFFAVRPEGSVSTLKIQRTERGDSAVYLCASGSGLATDTQYFGPGTRLTVL.